These 10 T cell receptor beta chains came from one sample sequenced in a study of control samples from healthy donors and cancer patients. Clones were read by immunoSEQ multiplex PCR, and TCRdb kept only the in-frame ones, dropping some. The sample records over 90,000 clones, around 89% being singletons. Sequenced: PBMCs. The receptors come from a man between 60 and 75 years old with lung cancer.

This clone was recorded once. V is TRBV3-1 (or the pseudogene TRBV3-2) and J is TRBJ1-5; tentatively, D is TRBD1 (6 bases). The CDR3 is 17 residues long. With 0 bases removed from V and 0 bases from J, the gap between germline ends came to 12 bases. Germline CDR1 and CDR2: LGHDT and YNNKEL (reference sequence). The CDR3 protein is CASSQDLDSPSNQPQHF. In DNA form, the CDR3 reads TGTGCCAGCAGCCAAGATTTGGACAGTCCTAGCAATCAGCCCCAGCATTTT.

The chain uses TRBV7-7 and TRBJ2-3; perhaps TRBD1 as D (5 bases). The CDR3 consists of 13 residues. Germline values: CDR1 SSHAT, CDR2 FNYEAQ (reference sequence). Between the trimmed V and J ends, which lost 1 base and 13 bases, there was a span of 15 bases. CDR3 DNA sequence: TGTGCCAGCAGCTTAGATCTGACAGCGCCTAAGTATTTT. This gives the protein CASSLDLTAPKYF.

The V gene is TRBV7-3, the J gene TRBJ1-1; D not certain. The CDR3 contains 13 residues. CDR1 SGHTA and CDR2 FQGTGA come from the germline V gene. With 2 bases removed from V and 0 bases from J, the gap between germline ends came to 4 bases. CDR3 bases: TGTGCCAGCAGCTTACAGATGAACACTGAAGCTTTCTTT. Translation gives CASSLQMNTEAFF.

This clone came up once. V gene TRBV5-1 combines with J gene TRBJ2-6; a possible D gene is TRBD2 (6 bases). This CDR3 is 15 amino acids long. Germline V gene data show CDR1 as SGHRS and CDR2 as YFSETQ. V lost 2 bases to trimming and J lost 2 bases, with 8 bases between them. The CDR3 nucleotides read TGCGCCAGCAGCTTCGGAGGGACTGGGGCCAACGTCCTGACTTTC. Translation: CASSFGGTGANVLTF.

This clone was counted between two and nine times. The J gene is TRBJ1-5, the V gene TRBV19; D is unresolved. This CDR3 comprises 13 residues. Germline V gene sequence: CDR1 LNHDA, CDR2 SQIVND (reference sequence). With 8 bases removed from V and 2 bases from J, the gap between germline ends came to 10 bases. The CDR3 here is CASGQAGNQPQHF. The CDR3 nucleotides are TGTGCCAGTGGCCAGGCTGGCAATCAGCCCCAGCATTTT. The whole variable domain, filled in from reference TRBV19 and TRBJ1-5, reads DGGITQSPKYLFRKEGQNVTLSCEQNLNHDAMYWYRQDPGQGLRLIYYSQIVNDFQKGDIAEGYSVSREKKESFPLTVTSAQKNPTAFYLCASGQAGNQPQHFGDGTRLSIL.

With regard to this clone: Other DNA sequences within the sample encode an identical CDR3. The chain links TRBV30 to TRBJ1-3; D not resolved. The ends were cut back, 6 bases at V and 0 bases at J, with 9 bases in the middle. The CDR3 has 13 amino acids. Looked up from germline, CDR1 is GTSNPN and CDR2 is SVGIG (reference sequence). In nucleotides, the CDR3 is TGTGCCTGCAAACACGCCTCTGGAAACACCATATATTTT. It is translated as CACKHASGNTIYF.

This chain links TRBV7-9 with TRBJ1-4; a weak D match, TRBD1 (5 bases). CDR1 is SEHNR, CDR2 FQNEAQ, per germline (reference sequence). The germline V and J ends were trimmed by 5 bases and 4 bases, with 14 bases remaining between them. The CDR3 totals 15 residues. In DNA, the CDR3 is TGTGCCAGCAGCCAACTAACGGGGCTTAATGAAAAACTGTTTTTT. Protein product: CASSQLTGLNEKLFF.

This chain connects TRBV5-1 to TRBJ2-5; D gene ambiguous. Germline V gives CDR1 SGHRS, CDR2 YFSETQ. The ends were cut back, 4 bases at V and 2 bases at J, with 15 bases in the middle. CDR3 size: 15 residues. The DNA for the CDR3 is TGCGCCAGCAGCCTCCTTGGGCCATCGCAAGAGACCCAGTACTTC. This translates into CASSLLGPSQETQYF.

The chain employs TRBV5-6 and TRBJ1-6; D is perhaps TRBD1 (5 bases). This CDR3 contains 17 residues. Germline values: CDR1 SGHDT, CDR2 YYEEEE. The V and J ends lost 4 bases and 9 bases respectively, with 23 bases between them. This chain's CDR3 is CASSPGASLTASSPLHF. The CDR3 DNA follows: TGTGCCAGCAGCCCTGGGGCGAGTCTGACAGCCAGTTCACCCCTCCACTTT. Supplemented by reference TRBV5-6 and TRBJ1-6, the full variable domain reads DAGVTQSPTHLIKTRGQQVTLRCSPKSGHDTVSWYQQALGQGPQFIFQYYEEEERQRGNFPDRFSGHQFPNYSSELNVNALLLGDSALYLCASSPGASLTASSPLHFGNGTRLTVT.

The rearrangement uses TRBV5-5 and TRBJ1-4, with D possibly TRBD1 on 6 matching bases. CDR1 and CDR2 (germline): SGHKS, YYEKEE (reference sequence). The ends were cut back, 4 bases at V and 5 bases at J, with 18 bases in the middle. CDR3 length: 16 amino acids. CDR3 sequence: CASSVSQGRENEKLFF. DNA of the CDR3: TGTGCCAGCAGCGTCTCACAGGGAAGGGAGAATGAAAAACTGTTTTTT.